This T cell receptor (beta chain) is drawn from a study of CD8+ T cells in alopecia areata. Study details: Oral tofacitinib, 5 to 10 mg twice daily, was given in an open-label trial.

Specified treatment: oral pan-JAK inhibitor, 5-10 mg twice daily. The CDR3 is 12 residues long. CDR1 and CDR2 from the germline V gene are SQVTM and ANQGSEA. The germline V and J ends were trimmed by 0 bases and 2 bases, with 4 bases remaining between them. Following RNA extraction, reverse transcription yielded cDNA that acted as the sequencing template. Sequencing was performed with immunoSEQ multiplex PCR; in TCRdb, only in-frame clones are kept and a portion is missing. The repertoire consists of fewer than 250,000 clones, with roughly 64% occurring once and the leading ten covering around 4.2%. This receptor was taken from a human donor with alopecia areata. The chain is built from TRBV29-1 and TRBJ1-2; D unclear. The sample here was CD4+ T cells sorted from blood, taken at week 4, from a patient treated with tofacitinib. The CDR3 reads CSVEDANYGYTF. The CDR3 DNA reads TGCAGCGTTGAAGACGCCAACTATGGCTACACCTTC.